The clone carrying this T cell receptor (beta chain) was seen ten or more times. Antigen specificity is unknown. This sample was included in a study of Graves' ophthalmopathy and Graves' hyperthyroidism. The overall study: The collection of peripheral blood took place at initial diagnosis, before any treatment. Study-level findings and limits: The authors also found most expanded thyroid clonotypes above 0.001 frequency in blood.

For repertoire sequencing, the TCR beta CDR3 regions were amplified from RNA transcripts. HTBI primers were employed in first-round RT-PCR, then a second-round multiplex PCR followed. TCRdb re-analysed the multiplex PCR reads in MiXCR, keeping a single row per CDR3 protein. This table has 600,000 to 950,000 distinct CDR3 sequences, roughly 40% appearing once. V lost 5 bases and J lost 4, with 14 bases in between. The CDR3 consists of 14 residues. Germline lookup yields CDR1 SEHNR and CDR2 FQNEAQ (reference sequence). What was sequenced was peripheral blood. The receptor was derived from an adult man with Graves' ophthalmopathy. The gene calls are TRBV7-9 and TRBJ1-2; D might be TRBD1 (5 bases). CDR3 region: CASSLGGGGYGYTF. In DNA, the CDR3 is TGTGCCAGCAGCCTCGGGGGGGGAGGCTATGGCTACACCTTC.